The text below deals with one TCR beta chain. Its antigen has not been determined. Nothing much larger sits one base from this clone, and base qualities are not available. These data are taken from a study of siplizumab effects on memory and regulatory T cells (dated by TCRdb to between 2019 and 2020). With regard to the full study: The effect of the anti-CD2 antibody siplizumab on alloreactive T-cell subsets was examined in allogeneic mixed lymphocyte reactions constructed from human PBMCs.

The library was made by the immunoSEQ multiplex PCR assay. Some 9.9 x 10^4 TCR templates per sample were assayed by the deep sequencing platform. Genomic DNA extracted from sorted T cells was used for TCRbeta CDR3 sequencing. The source study handled its data this way. Clonal analysis of TCRbeta CDR3 data was done in the R programming language. Alloreactive CD4+ and CD8+ clones were defined by comparing unstimulated samples with post-reaction CFSE-low samples. Regulatory or non-regulatory origin of alloreactive CD4+ clones was assigned by matching sequences to the sorted unstimulated Treg and non-Treg repertoires. Here the immuneACCESS table is served through TCRdb, limited to in-frame sequences with V and J called. Missing clones are a known gap in these copies; in checked studies unresolved V genes cover under half, and the rest lacks a known reason. The V and J calls and clone size come from that table; D and trimming were worked out from the DNA. Recorded for this sample are some 40,000 clones; 70% to 90% of them occurred a single time. Around 0.25% of the sample lies in the top ten.

The full study reports these points: Because sequences below about 10^-5 frequency were poorly captured, only a minor fraction of alloreactive clones could be mapped to unstimulated subsets. For roughly 75-97% of proliferating CD4+ or CD8+ clones, no naive or memory phenotype could be assigned. Siplizumab significantly lowered the cumulative frequency of alloreactive sequences that could be traced to unstimulated CD4+ memory T cells. Of the alloreactive CD4+ clones that could be mapped, the Treg-derived share averaged roughly 73% with siplizumab compared with around 27% in control reactions. Unstimulated naive T cells appeared to be more diverse than memory T cells, and naive cells seemed to make a substantial contribution to the alloresponse. Whether proliferating Tregs from siplizumab cultures actually had suppressive function was not functionally confirmed.

In addition, sequencing in three donor pairs included unstimulated CD8+ effector memory subsets alongside CD4+ naive, CD8+ naive, CD8+ TEMRA and CD4+ memory subsets. Sorted unstimulated T cells and proliferating T cells recovered from mixed lymphocyte reactions underwent TCRbeta CDR3 sequencing. Fresh whole blood from around 11 HLA-typed healthy donors was used to isolate PBMCs. Sequencing input: naive CD4+ T cells sorted from blood. This specimen's cell subset or site label, interpreted: unstimulated naive T cells. This receptor was obtained from a human donor in good health.

The DNA sequence reads TGTGCCAGCAGCTTCAATAGCAATCAGCCCCAGCATTTT. It translates to CASSFNSNQPQHF. The chain is encoded by TRBV7-9 joined to TRBJ1-5; no D gene call is confident. The germline V gene (reference sequence) sets CDR1 to SEHNR and CDR2 to FQNEAQ. The CDR3 holds 13 amino acids from the cysteine to the phenylalanine. Of the read, only the CDR3 DNA is kept; its 39 bases are in frame from base 1. Relative to germline, V is 3 bases shorter and J is 0 bases shorter, with 3 bases between their ends.